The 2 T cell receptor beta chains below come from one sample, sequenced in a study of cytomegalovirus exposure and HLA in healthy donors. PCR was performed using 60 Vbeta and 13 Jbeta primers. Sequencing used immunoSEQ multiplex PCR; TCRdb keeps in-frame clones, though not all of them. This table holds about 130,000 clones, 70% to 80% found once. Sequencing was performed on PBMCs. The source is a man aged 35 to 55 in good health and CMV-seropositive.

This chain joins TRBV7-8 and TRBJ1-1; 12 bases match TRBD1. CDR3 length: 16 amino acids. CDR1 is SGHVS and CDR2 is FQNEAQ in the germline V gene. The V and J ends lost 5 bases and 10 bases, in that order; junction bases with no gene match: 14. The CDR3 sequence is CASSTLQGTGGFGAFF. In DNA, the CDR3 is TGTGCCAGCAGCACCCTTCAAGGGACAGGGGGCTTTGGAGCTTTCTTT. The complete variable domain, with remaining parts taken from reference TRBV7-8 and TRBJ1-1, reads GAGVSQSPRYKVAKRGQDVALRCDPISGHVSLFWYQQALGQGPEFLTYFQNEAQLDKSGLPSDRFFAERPEGSVSTLKIQRTQQEDSAVYLCASSTLQGTGGFGAFFGQGTRLTVV.

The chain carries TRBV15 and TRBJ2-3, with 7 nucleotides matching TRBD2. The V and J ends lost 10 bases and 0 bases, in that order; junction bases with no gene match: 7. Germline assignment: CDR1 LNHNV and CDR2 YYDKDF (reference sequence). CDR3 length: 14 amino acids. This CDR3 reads CAIKASGSTDTQYF. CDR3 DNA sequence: TGTGCCATTAAGGCTAGCGGAAGCACAGATACGCAGTATTTT.